The 26 T cell receptor beta chains below were found in one sample sequenced in a study of T cells in Graves' hyperthyroidism and ophthalmopathy. Amplification yielded TCR beta CDR3 regions, with RNA transcripts as the source. The HTBI primer set drove a first-round RT-PCR of the TCR CDR3. TCRdb re-derived calls from the multiplex PCR reads in MiXCR, one entry per CDR3 protein. This table has some 530,000 distinct CDR3 sequences, roughly 23% appearing once. Sample: blood. The source of these receptors is a woman in her 70s with Graves' ophthalmopathy.

This sequence joins TRBV20-1 and TRBJ1-4; a possible D gene is TRBD1 (6 bases). The V gene lost 6 bases and the J gene lost 3 bases, with 17 bases spanning the gap. From germline, CDR1 is DFQATT and CDR2 SNEGSKA (reference sequence). This CDR3 has 15 residues. The CDR3 reads CSASPRGQPNEKLFF. CDR3 nucleotide sequence: TGCAGTGCGTCCCCACGCGGACAGCCTAATGAAAAACTGTTTTTT.

The CDR3 nucleotides read TGTGCCTGGAGTGTACAGGGGACAGGGGGTGGCTACACCTTC. This codes for CAWSVQGTGGGYTF. The chain carries TRBV30 and TRBJ1-2; 11 bases are a match to TRBD1. CDR1 GTSNPN and CDR2 SVGIG come from the germline V gene (reference sequence). Germline trimming cut 0 bases from V and 7 bases from J; bases unmatched to any gene: 4. There are 14 residues in the CDR3.

The chain employs TRBV28 and TRBJ2-1, with TRBD2 matching 14 bases. Germline V CDR1 and CDR2: MDHEN, SYDVKM. The CDR3 spans 16 residues. V trimming: 6 bases; J trimming: 3 bases; junction bases outside the gene matches: 4. CDR3 nucleotide sequence: TGTGCCAGCAGCCCGGGACTAGCGGGAGTCTACAATGAGCAGTTCTTC. Translation: CASSPGLAGVYNEQFF.

J is TRBJ2-7 and V is TRBV2, with D perhaps matching TRBD2 (6 bases). The CDR3 consists of 13 residues. Germline CDR1 reads SNHLY; CDR2 reads FYNNEI. Trimming pared 4 bases from V and 6 bases from J, leaving 13 bases between. The CDR3 DNA sequence: TGTGCCAGCAGTGCCTGGACCGGGAGCGAGCAGTACTTC. This sequence encodes CASSAWTGSEQYF.

The chain combines TRBV10-1 with TRBJ1-2; no clear D gene. The germline gives CDR1 WNHNN, CDR2 SYGVQD (reference sequence). Trimming left V 11 bases short and J 4 bases short, with 20 bases between. This CDR3 is built from 14 residues. Written as DNA, the CDR3 is TGCGCCGGACTTCTTGAGACGAGAATCTATGGCTACACCTTC. Residues: CAGLLETRIYGYTF.

The CDR3 here is CASSDPQELLAKNIQYF. As DNA, the CDR3 is TGTGCCAGCAGTGATCCCCAGGAGTTACTAGCCAAAAACATTCAGTACTTC. V and J are TRBV2 and TRBJ2-4; D not certain. CDR3 length: 17 amino acids. Germline V CDR1 and CDR2: SNHLY, FYNNEI. V lost 3 bases and J 0 bases, leaving 15 bases between the germline ends.

This clonotype came up many times. The chain carries TRBV7-3 and TRBJ2-7; D unresolved. CDR3 size: 10 residues. Germline V gene data show CDR1 as SGHTA and CDR2 as FQGTGA. V was clipped by 5 bases and J by 2 bases, with 1 base between them. CDR3 nucleotide sequence: TGTGCCAGCAGCCCCTACGAGCAGTACTTC. Its protein is CASSPYEQYF.

This clonotype appeared many times. This chain connects TRBV20-1 to TRBJ2-2; 8 nucleotides align to TRBD1. This CDR3 region has 13 residues. Germline V gives CDR1 DFQATT, CDR2 SNEGSKA (reference sequence). The V segment lost 5 bases and the J segment 1 base; nucleotides outside the gene matches: 0. The CDR3 here is CSAGQGNTGELFF. CDR3 sequence (DNA): TGCAGTGCTGGACAGGGGAACACCGGGGAGCTGTTTTTT.

The rearrangement links TRBV5-1 to TRBJ1-5; possibly TRBD1 for D (5 bases). Germline V CDR1 and CDR2: SGHRS, YFSETQ. This CDR3 is built from 15 residues. Trimming left V 0 bases short and J 2 bases short, with 9 bases between. The CDR3 nucleotides are TGCGCCAGCAGCTTGGATCCGGGGGGCAATCAGCCCCAGCATTTT. This sequence encodes CASSLDPGGNQPQHF.

The chain uses TRBV20-1 and TRBJ2-1, with D tentatively TRBD2 (5 bases). V lost 3 bases, J lost 8 bases, and 20 bases lay in between. Germline CDR1 and CDR2: DFQATT and SNEGSKA (reference sequence). The CDR3 is made up of 15 amino acids. CDR3 DNA: TGCAGTGCTAGGTGGGAGCCATCTCGTTTCGATGAGCAGTTCTTC. Amino acid sequence: CSARWEPSRFDEQFF.

Ten or more counts support this clonotype. V gene TRBV7-9 combines with J gene TRBJ1-2; D is uncertain. V was trimmed by 7 bases and J by 4 bases, leaving 16 bases between them. The CDR3 covers 14 residues. The germline V gene has CDR1 SEHNR and CDR2 FQNEAQ (reference sequence). Here the CDR3 reads CASTSGAPPYGYTF. For the CDR3, the DNA is TGTGCCAGCACTAGCGGAGCCCCCCCCTATGGCTACACCTTC.

The V and J genes are TRBV10-3 and TRBJ1-5; D uncertain. The germline V and J ends were trimmed by 4 bases and 3 bases, with 10 bases remaining between them. CDR1 and CDR2 (germline): ENHRY, SYGVKD. The CDR3 contains 14 residues. In nucleotides, the CDR3 is TGTGCCATCAGTGCGGGAGAAAACAATCAGCCCCAGCATTTT. This translates into CAISAGENNQPQHF.

There are many counts of this clonotype. V is TRBV3-1 and J is TRBJ2-7; D not resolved. V shed 1 base and J shed 5 bases, with 12 bases lying between them. Per germline, CDR1 LGHDT and CDR2 YNNKEL (reference sequence). There are 14 residues in the CDR3. CDR3 coding DNA: TGTGCCAGCAGCCAAGGTACGAGCTACCACGAGCAGTACTTC. Its translation is CASSQGTSYHEQYF.

This clonotype was counted only a few times. This rearrangement joins TRBV5-1 to TRBJ1-5; D unresolved. CDR1 is SGHRS, CDR2 YFSETQ, per germline. Trimming took off 0 bases at V and 3 bases at J, with 10 bases between the two ends. The CDR3 has 15 amino acids. CDR3 sequence (DNA): TGCGCCAGCAGCTTGGACGGTTTTAACAATCAGCCCCAGCATTTT. It codes for CASSLDGFNNQPQHF. The whole variable domain, remainder taken from reference TRBV5-1 and TRBJ1-5, is KAGVTQTPRYLIKTRGQQVTLSCSPISGHRSVSWYQQTPGQGLQFLFEYFSETQRNKGNFPGRFSGRQFSNSRSEMNVSTLELGDSALYLCASSLDGFNNQPQHFGDGTRLSIL.

This clonotype came up a few times. The rearrangement uses TRBV28 and TRBJ1-1; TRBD1 matches 7 bases. V gave up 7 bases and J gave up 10 bases; unmatched junction bases: 12. The CDR3 runs 13 residues. Germline CDR1 MDHEN, CDR2 SYDVKM. The CDR3 loop is CASTLGLDRAAFF. DNA for the CDR3: TGTGCCAGCACCCTGGGGCTCGACAGGGCAGCTTTCTTT.

The chain recombines TRBV2 with TRBJ2-1; TRBD2 aligns across 7 bases. Losses at the gene ends were 6 bases for V and 0 bases for J; bases not matched to a gene: 5. This CDR3 contains 15 residues. Germline V gives CDR1 SNHLY, CDR2 FYNNEI. The DNA for the CDR3 is TGTGCCAGCAGCCGGGACTATAGCTCCTACAATGAGCAGTTCTTC. Translating gives CASSRDYSSYNEQFF.

This clonotype was counted at least ten times. V usage is TRBV12-3 or TRBV12-4 and J usage is TRBJ2-2; D ambiguous. The CDR3 sequence is 14 residues long. Trimming removed 3 bases from V and 2 bases from J, with 7 bases in between. DNA for the CDR3: TGTGCCAGCAGTTTGGAACCCAACACCGGGGAGCTGTTTTTT. Translating it yields CASSLEPNTGELFF.

V is TRBV5-6 and J is TRBJ1-1, with D perhaps TRBD1 (6 bases). V lost 0 bases and J 1 base, leaving 19 bases between the germline ends. The CDR3 runs to 18 residues. CDR1 SGHDT and CDR2 YYEEEE come from the germline V gene. The CDR3 coding sequence is TGTGCCAGCAGCTTGGGCCCGTCAACAGGGTTGAGGAACACTGAAGCTTTCTTT. This translates into CASSLGPSTGLRNTEAFF.

The chain combines TRBV7-2 with TRBJ2-5; 7 bases fit TRBD1. The J segment lost 4 bases and the V segment lost 3 bases, leaving 5 bases of the junction unmatched. The CDR3 consists of 14 residues. In germline, CDR1 is SGHTA, CDR2 FQGNSA. CDR3 in DNA: TGTGCCAGCAGCTTGGACAGGCGGTTAGAGACCCAGTACTTC. Its protein product is CASSLDRRLETQYF.

As regards this clonotype: A junction boundary mismatches the germline segment, possibly from a read error. The genes are TRBV5-1 and TRBJ1-2, with a tentative D call TRBD1 (6 bases). The germline V gene encodes CDR1 SGHRS and CDR2 YFSETQ. This CDR3 is 15 amino acids long. The CDR3 loop is CASSLGGRVNYGYTF. The DNA of the CDR3 is TGCGCCAGCAGTTTGGGGGGGCGCGTGAACTATGGCTACACCTTC.

About this clonotype: A clone one base away is much larger, so this may be a read error. The chain combines TRBV11-2 with TRBJ2-7; D is possibly TRBD1 (6 bases). Germline assignment: CDR1 SGHAT and CDR2 FQNNGV. The CDR3 is made up of 13 amino acids. The CDR3 DNA sequence: TGTGTCAGCAGCAGGGACACCTCCTACGAGCAGTACTTC. Residues: CVSSRDTSYEQYF.

The chain recombines TRBV9 with TRBJ2-2; D gene uncertain. This CDR3 is built from 14 residues. CDR1 and CDR2 (germline): SGDLS, YYNGEE. With 7 bases removed from V and 6 bases from J, the gap between germline ends came to 16 bases. The CDR3 coding sequence is TGTGCCAGCGGGAACTCCCCGTGGGCCGGGGAGCTGTTTTTT. This codes for CASGNSPWAGELFF.

V is TRBV10-3 and J is TRBJ2-2; D could derive from TRBD1 or TRBD2 (5 bases each). CDR1 and CDR2 (germline): ENHRY, SYGVKD. The CDR3 contains 15 residues. With 3 bases removed from V and 4 bases from J, the gap between germline ends came to 12 bases. CDR3 residues: CAISERDLPTGELFF. The CDR3, as DNA: TGTGCCATCAGTGAACGGGACCTACCCACCGGGGAGCTGTTTTTT.

The gene calls are TRBV12-3 or TRBV12-4 and TRBJ1-2; a weak D match, TRBD1 (5 bases). Trimming removed 6 bases at V and 7 bases at J, with 18 bases between. The CDR3 runs 14 residues. CDR3 region: CASSLGPNGAGYTF. The CDR3 coding sequence is TGTGCCAGCAGCTTGGGACCCAATGGGGCTGGCTACACCTTC.

CDR3 sequence: CSARPVERGYNEQFF. The CDR3 nucleotides are TGCAGTGCTAGGCCCGTAGAGCGGGGGTACAATGAGCAGTTCTTC. The chain has TRBV20-1 and TRBJ2-1; 8 bases line up with TRBD2. Per the germline V gene, CDR1 is DFQATT and CDR2 is SNEGSKA (reference sequence). V trimming: 3 bases; J trimming: 4 bases; junction bases outside the gene matches: 8. This CDR3 comprises 15 residues.

The rearrangement links TRBV18 to TRBJ1-1; no reliable D call. CDR3 length: 14 amino acids. Trimming removed 2 bases at V and 4 bases at J, with 11 bases between. Germline V gives CDR1 KGHSH, CDR2 LQKENI. As DNA, the CDR3 is TGTGCCAGCTCACCATTAGTCGTTTCCACTGAAGCTTTCTTT. It translates to CASSPLVVSTEAFF.